The clone carrying this T cell receptor beta chain has only a few counts. Its antigen is as yet unknown. The data were taken from a study of CD8 T cells in ankylosing spondylitis. General study findings and limits: Characteristic of ankylosing spondylitis blood, it appeared, was a TCR beta motif comprising roughly 8 highly homologous variants.

TCRdb ran MiXCR on the 5' RACE reads and lists one entry per CDR3 protein. This table holds a few hundred thousand distinct CDR3 sequences, around 24% found once. The CDR3 consists of 16 residues. With 1 base clipped from V and 5 bases from J, the junction kept 4 bases outside the gene matches. Germline V gene lookup returns CDR1 SGHTA and CDR2 FQGNSA. The specimen was blood, either unsorted or a sorted T cell fraction (not recorded which). The source is a male donor with ankylosing spondylitis. The chain is built from TRBV7-2 and TRBJ2-3; 12 nucleotides match TRBD2. The CDR3 loop is CASSLGLAGDQDTQYF. CDR3 nucleotide sequence: TGTGCCAGCAGCTTAGGACTAGCGGGAGATCAAGATACGCAGTATTTT.